Listed here are 3 T cell receptor beta chains from one sample, sequenced in a study of T cell changes during pregnancy in multiple sclerosis. This table comes from immunoSEQ multiplex PCR, and its TCRdb copy is limited to in-frame clones, with some not included. The sample has 100,000 to 130,000 clones, 85% to 95% seen once; the top ten hold more than 0.65%. Specimen: peripheral blood, collected in the third trimester of pregnancy. The origin of the receptors is a female donor in good health, enrolled as a control in a pregnancy study.

The gene calls are TRBV29-1 and TRBJ2-1; D is possibly TRBD2 (5 bases). The CDR3 totals 13 residues. The V and J ends lost 5 bases and 4 bases respectively, with 12 bases between them. From germline, CDR1 is SQVTM and CDR2 ANQGSEA. CDR3: CSVPHSGYNEQFF. In nucleotides, the CDR3 is TGCAGCGTTCCGCACAGCGGATACAATGAGCAGTTCTTC.

The chain carries TRBV4-3 and TRBJ1-2; D remains ambiguous. With 0 bases removed from V and 1 base from J, the gap between germline ends came to 12 bases. Germline assignment: CDR1 LGHNA and CDR2 YSLEER. The length of the CDR3 is 16 residues. This chain's CDR3 is CASSQDSAGFNYGYTF. DNA for the CDR3: TGCGCCAGCAGCCAAGATTCGGCGGGTTTTAACTATGGCTACACCTTC.

The chain employs TRBV7-9 and TRBJ2-2; TRBD1 aligns across 7 bases. The junction had 15 bases not matched to a gene; V was cut back by 4 bases and J by 1 base. Per germline, CDR1 SEHNR and CDR2 FQNEAQ (reference sequence). The CDR3 consists of 19 residues. The CDR3 DNA is TGTGCCAGCAGCTCATCGCTACAGGGGCCCACATTGAACACCGGGGAGCTGTTTTTT. Its protein product is CASSSSLQGPTLNTGELFF.